Presented here are 17 T cell receptor beta chains from one specimen sequenced in a study of blood T cells in healthy people across ages. Together with a sample-barcoded 5' primer, a J-beta primer mix was included in a second PCR lasting about 7 to 12 cycles. Each CDR3 protein is one row after TCRdb ran MiXCR on the 5' RACE reads. The sample records about 650,000 distinct CDR3 sequences, 32% being singletons. Material for sequencing was blood. The receptor source for this set is a woman older than 75 in good health.

This chain uses TRBV4-2 with TRBJ2-1, with D perhaps matching TRBD2 (7 bases). CDR1 and CDR2 from the germline V gene are LGHNA and YNFKEQ. The CDR3 totals 18 residues. V gave up 2 bases and J gave up 2 bases, with 19 bases separating them. The CDR3 DNA reads TGTGCCAGCAGCCAACTCGCCGGGGGGCCCCTTCCCTACAATGAGCAGTTCTTC. It is translated as CASSQLAGGPLPYNEQFF.

This chain connects TRBV20-1 to TRBJ1-2, with unresolved D. This CDR3 is built from 13 residues. CDR1 and CDR2 (germline): DFQATT, SNEGSKA (reference sequence). Trimming left V 3 bases short and J 8 bases short, with 16 bases between. CDR3 protein: CSASGLDRAGYTF. In DNA, the CDR3 is TGCAGTGCTAGTGGTTTGGACCGGGCGGGCTACACCTTC.

This clonotype was recorded many times. The chain uses TRBV30 and TRBJ1-1; unclear D gene. The CDR3 has 12 residues. The germline V gene has CDR1 GTSNPN and CDR2 SVGIG (reference sequence). V was shortened by 5 bases and J by 4 bases, with 11 bases between the two germline ends. CDR3 loop: CAWLTQFTEAFF. CDR3 sequence (DNA): TGTGCCTGGCTTACCCAGTTCACTGAAGCTTTCTTT. Using reference TRBV30 and TRBJ1-1 for the parts outside the CDR3, the full variable domain is SQTIHQWPATLVQPVGSPLSLECTVEGTSNPNLYWYRQAAGRGLQLLFYSVGIGQISSEVPQNLSASRPQDRQFILSSKKLLLSDSGFYLCAWLTQFTEAFFGQGTRLTVV.

In the case of this clonotype: At one of its ends the junction is not consistent with the germline gene, which may arise from a read error. J is TRBJ1-2 and V is TRBV30, with D perhaps matching TRBD1 (5 bases). Germline CDR1 GTSNPN, CDR2 SVGIG (reference sequence). The CDR3 covers 13 residues. The CDR3 region has the DNA TGTGCCCGGAGTCCAGAGGGGATATATGGCTACACCTTC. This sequence encodes CARSPEGIYGYTF.

Concerning this clonotype: This may stem from a read error, because a much larger clone lies one nucleotide away. No conserved phenylalanine or tryptophan is present at the end of the CDR3, so a read error is the likely explanation. The V call is TRBV20-1, the J call TRBJ1-5, with 7 bases lining up with TRBD1. The V segment lost 4 bases and the J segment 2 bases; nucleotides outside the gene matches: 8. CDR1 and CDR2 from the germline V gene are DFQATT and SNEGSKA (reference sequence). The CDR3 has 15 residues. The CDR3 DNA reads as TGCAGTGCTACCACAGGTACAGGGGGCAATCAGCCCCAGCATGTT. Its translation: CSATTGTGGNQPQHV.

In this sample, this clonotype turned up many times. The chain uses TRBV7-9 and TRBJ1-5, with a tentative D call TRBD1 (6 bases). Germline V CDR1 and CDR2: SEHNR, FQNEAQ (reference sequence). This CDR3 is built from 14 residues. V gave up 3 bases and J gave up 6 bases, with 12 bases separating them. The CDR3 is CASSLGHEGQPQHF. The CDR3, as DNA: TGTGCCAGCAGCTTGGGACATGAAGGTCAGCCCCAGCATTTT.

This clonotype was picked up many times. This chain uses TRBV6-1 with TRBJ2-1, with D unclear. The CDR3 contains 15 residues. The germline CDR1 and CDR2 sequences are MNHNS and SASEGT. V was cut by 1 base and J by 2 bases, with 9 bases left in between. The CDR3 region is CASSEELGPYNEQFF. Written as DNA, the CDR3 is TGTGCCAGCAGTGAAGAACTGGGTCCCTACAATGAGCAGTTCTTC.

A note on this clonotype: This may stem from a read error, because a much larger clone lies one nucleotide away. This chain connects TRBV9 to TRBJ1-2; D gene uncertain. The CDR3 consists of 15 residues. Trimming removed 0 bases from V and 6 bases from J, with 15 bases in between. Germline-derived CDR1 and CDR2 are SGDLS and YYNGEE. CDR3 bases: TGTGCCAGCAGCGTAGCTGAGAGACCCTCTGATGGCTACACCTTC. Protein sequence: CASSVAERPSDGYTF.

This clonotype was seen only a few times. The V gene is TRBV7-2, the J gene TRBJ2-1; TRBD1 agrees at 9 bases. Trimming at V came to 5 bases and at J to 15 bases, leaving 11 bases not matched to a gene. The CDR3 spans 13 residues. Germline CDR1 is SGHTA and CDR2 is FQGNSA. CDR3 in amino acids: CASSARTGGGRFF. CDR3 nucleotide sequence: TGTGCCAGCAGCGCAAGAACAGGGGGCGGCCGGTTCTTC.

This clonotype was found many times. The rearrangement joins TRBV27 to TRBJ1-1, with a weak D call TRBD1 (5 bases). The V gene lost 5 bases and the J gene lost 1 base, with 14 bases spanning the gap. The CDR3 contains 15 residues. Per the germline V gene, CDR1 is MNHEY and CDR2 is SMNVEV (reference sequence). The CDR3 nucleotides are TGTGCCAGCAGTGACGCAGGGCGGGGGAACACTGAAGCTTTCTTT. Translation: CASSDAGRGNTEAFF.

V and J are TRBV5-5 and TRBJ2-3, with unresolved D. CDR3 size: 16 residues. Trimming stripped 0 bases from V and 1 base from J, with 12 bases between. Germline values: CDR1 SGHKS, CDR2 YYEKEE (reference sequence). CDR3: CASSLGASSGTDTQYF. The DNA for the CDR3 is TGTGCCAGCAGCTTGGGGGCTTCGAGTGGCACAGATACGCAGTATTTT.

The chain combines TRBV6-1 with TRBJ1-2, with D unresolved. The V gene lost 0 bases and the J gene lost 2 bases, with 7 bases spanning the gap. CDR1 is MNHNS, CDR2 SASEGT, per germline. The CDR3 totals 14 residues. CDR3 protein: CASSEASENYGYTF. The CDR3 DNA reads TGTGCCAGCAGTGAAGCCTCAGAGAACTATGGCTACACCTTC.

In its sample, this clonotype was seen many times. V is TRBV9 and J is TRBJ2-5; 12 bases match TRBD2. Germline V gene sequence: CDR1 SGDLS, CDR2 YYNGEE. CDR3 size: 16 residues. Trimming took 4 bases from V and 4 from J; bases not matched to a gene: 8. The CDR3 is CASSPLAGGRTETQYF. DNA for the CDR3: TGTGCCAGCAGCCCCCTAGCGGGGGGGCGGACAGAGACCCAGTACTTC. Drawing the rest from reference TRBV9 and TRBJ2-5, the complete variable domain is DSGVTQTPKHLITATGQRVTLRCSPRSGDLSVYWYQQSLDQGLQFLIQYYNGEERAKGNILERFSAQQFPDLHSELNLSSLELGDSALYFCASSPLAGGRTETQYFGPGTRLLVL.

This clonotype was counted only a few times. This chain joins TRBV6-1 and TRBJ1-1; a weak D match, TRBD1 (6 bases). Germline CDR1 and CDR2: MNHNS and SASEGT. V lost 10 bases, J lost 6 bases, and 9 bases lay in between. The CDR3 is 10 amino acids. The CDR3 DNA reads TGTGCCACAGGGGTATCTGAAGCTTTCTTT. Its protein is CATGVSEAFF.

This clonotype has a handful of counts. The chain carries TRBV20-1 and TRBJ1-1; the D is unclear. This CDR3 spans 12 amino acids. Germline V gene lookup returns CDR1 DFQATT and CDR2 SNEGSKA (reference sequence). V was trimmed by 5 bases and J by 8 bases, leaving 15 bases between them. CDR3 region: CSARGLREEAFF. Here the CDR3 DNA reads TGCAGTGCTCGGGGTCTTCGGGAGGAAGCTTTCTTT.

On this clonotype itself: A read error may be the cause here, since a much bigger clone is one base away. The chain employs TRBV27 and TRBJ2-5; D unresolved. Trimming shortened V by 7 bases and J by 3 bases, and 12 bases separated the two germline ends. This CDR3 has 13 amino acids. Germline V gene sequence: CDR1 MNHEY, CDR2 SMNVEV (reference sequence). CDR3 sequence (DNA): TGTGCCAGCATACCGAAAGGGAAAGAGACCCAGTACTTC. Its translation is CASIPKGKETQYF.

About this clonotype: The junction departs from germline at one end; a sequencing error may be responsible. The CDR3 sequence: CASSRELRDHTHF. The CDR3 nucleotides read TGTGCCAGCAGCCGTGAGCTAAGGGACCATACCCACTTC. The chain combines TRBV7-2 with TRBJ1-2; TRBD1 is a possible D gene (5 bases). CDR3 length: 13 amino acids. Germline loops: CDR1 SGHTA, CDR2 FQGNSA.